This is a list of T cell receptor beta chains from one sample in a study of cytomegalovirus exposure and HLA in healthy donors. The data were produced by immunoSEQ multiplex PCR, yet TCRdb's version contains in-frame clones alone and is incomplete. The sample contains roughly 180,000 clones, 60% to 80% of which appear only once. Sequencing input: PBMCs. The receptors derive from a woman in her fifties or sixties in good health and CMV-seropositive. CDR3s include the opening cysteine and the closing phenylalanine or tryptophan. D genes are given only for firm matches. A row's size may be missing; if present it is once, few, many or a size class.

14	TRBV5-1	TRBJ2-1	.	once	CASSLSTGRNEQFF	TGCGCCAGCAGCTTGAGCACAGGGCGAAATGAGCAGTTCTTC
14	TRBV9	TRBJ2-7	TRBD2	.	CASSATGTNYEQYF	TGTGCCAGCAGCGCGACCGGGACTAACTACGAGCAGTACTTC
13	TRBV29-1	TRBJ1-1	.	.	CSVRGQPHTEAFF	TGCAGCGTTCGCGGACAGCCGCACACTGAAGCTTTCTTT
15	TRBV30	TRBJ1-6	.	.	CAWSLRDINNSPLHF	TGTGCCTGGAGTCTCCGGGACATCAATAATTCACCCCTCCACTTT
14	TRBV11-2	TRBJ2-7	.	.	CASSPAGGPYEQYF	TGTGCCAGCAGCCCGGCCGGGGGACCCTACGAGCAGTACTTC
15	TRBV6-5	TRBJ2-3	TRBD2	.	CASSFAGEETDTQYF	TGTGCCAGCAGCTTTGCGGGGGAGGAAACAGATACGCAGTATTTT
13	TRBV19	TRBJ2-7	.	.	CASSFGGSYEQYF	TGTGCCAGTAGCTTCGGAGGGAGCTACGAGCAGTACTTC
20	TRBV7-8	TRBJ1-5	TRBD1	.	CASSLVGRDRGLFSNQPQHF	TGTGCCAGCAGCTTAGTCGGCCGGGACAGGGGACTTTTTAGCAATCAGCCCCAACATTTT
12	TRBV6-1	TRBJ1-2	.	.	CASSGKPGGYTF	TGTGCCAGCAGCGGCAAACCAGGGGGCTACACCTTC
14	TRBV7-9	TRBJ1-5	.	.	CASSLDPGNQPQHF	TGTGCCAGCAGCTTAGATCCAGGGAATCAGCCCCAGCATTTT
15	TRBV19	TRBJ2-7	TRBD1	.	CASSIRGQGAYEQYF	TGTGCCAGTAGTATAAGGGGACAGGGAGCCTACGAGCAGTACTTC
11	TRBV11-2	TRBJ1-1	.	.	CASSRGSQAFF	TGTGCCAGCAGTAGAGGGAGTCAAGCTTTCTTT
16	TRBV7-6	TRBJ1-1	.	.	CASSLEPHGGYTEAFF	TGTGCCAGCAGCTTAGAGCCACACGGGGGTTACACTGAAGCTTTCTTT
17	TRBV4-1	TRBJ2-1	TRBD2	.	CASSQGTSGNSYNEQFF	TGCGCCAGCAGCCAGGGGACTAGCGGAAACTCCTACAATGAGCAGTTCTTC
13	TRBV6-8	TRBJ1-3	.	.	CASSGQSGNTIYF	TGTGCCAGCAGTGGACAGTCTGGAAACACCATATATTTT
13	TRBV7-3	TRBJ2-3	.	.	CASSLRRGDTQYF	TGTGCCAGCAGCTTAAGAAGAGGGGATACGCAGTATTTT
12	TRBV2	TRBJ1-1	.	large	CASSGGNTEAFF	TGTGCCAGCAGTGGAGGAAACACTGAAGCTTTCTTT
16	TRBV5-1	TRBJ2-5	TRBD2	.	CASSLLAGDLQGTQYF	TGCGCCAGCAGCTTACTAGCGGGGGACCTCCAAGGGACCCAGTACTTC
14	TRBV2	TRBJ2-4	.	.	CASSEQAGENIQYF	TGTGCCAGCAGTGAACAGGCAGGGGAAAACATTCAGTACTTC
12	TRBV27	TRBJ1-5	TRBD1	.	CASRDRDQPQHF	TGTGCCAGCAGAGACAGGGATCAGCCCCAGCATTTT
15	TRBV2	TRBJ1-1	TRBD1	once	CASSEGDRRVLRAFF	TGTGCCAGCAGTGAAGGGGACAGGAGGGTCCTGAGGGCTTTCTTT
14	TRBV2	TRBJ1-5	TRBD1	.	CASSGQGGRQPQHF	TGTGCCAGCAGTGGACAGGGAGGTCGTCAGCCCCAGCATTTT
12	TRBV19	TRBJ1-4	TRBD1	.	CASGQSNEKLFF	TGTGCGTCGGGACAGAGCAATGAAAAACTGTTTTTT
18	TRBV5-4	TRBJ2-1	TRBD2	.	CASSSYYTTSGVPGEQFF	TGTGCCAGCAGCTCCTACTATACGACTAGCGGGGTCCCTGGTGAGCAGTTCTTC
12	TRBV19	TRBJ1-5	.	.	CASTPGNQPQHF	TGTGCCAGTACCCCAGGGAATCAGCCCCAGCATTTT
13	TRBV25-1	TRBJ2-7	.	.	CASSVGGAYEQYF	TGTGCCAGCAGTGTGGGCGGGGCCTACGAGCAGTACTTC
16	TRBV5-8	TRBJ1-3	TRBD1	.	CASRLQGALSGNTIYF	TGTGCCAGCAGACTACAGGGGGCCCTCTCTGGAAACACCATATATTTT
12	TRBV6-6	TRBJ2-7	.	.	CASRGGVYEQYF	TGTGCCAGCAGGGGCGGGGTGTACGAGCAGTACTTC
13	TRBV7-9	TRBJ2-5	.	.	CASSSSGQETQYF	TGTGCCAGCAGCTCATCAGGGCAAGAGACCCAGTACTTC
15	TRBV9	TRBJ2-5	.	few	CASSVVGGAGETQYF	TGTGCCAGCAGCGTAGTGGGTGGGGCAGGGGAGACCCAGTACTTC
14	TRBV2	TRBJ1-2	TRBD1	.	CASSSQGARNGYTF	TGTGCCAGCAGTTCACAGGGGGCGAGGAATGGCTACACCTTC
14	TRBV30	TRBJ2-7	.	.	CAWSGQGGSREQYF	TGTGCCTGGAGTGGCCAGGGTGGATCGAGGGAGCAGTACTTC
13	TRBV9	TRBJ1-1	.	.	CASSPAGGTEAFF	TGTGCCAGCAGTCCGGCCGGCGGCACTGAAGCTTTCTTT
18	TRBV4-1	TRBJ1-5	TRBD1	.	CASSQERQGVNSNQPQHF	TGCGCCAGCAGCCAAGAGAGACAGGGGGTAAATAGCAATCAGCCCCAGCATTTT
13	TRBV2	TRBJ2-2	.	.	CASMETNTGELFF	TGTGCCAGCATGGAGACGAACACCGGGGAGCTGTTTTTT
15	TRBV2	TRBJ2-1	TRBD2	.	CASTLAGSSYNEQFF	TGTGCCAGCACTTTAGCGGGGAGCTCCTACAATGAGCAGTTCTTC
16	TRBV6-6	TRBJ1-5	.	.	CASSYPVNRINQPQHF	TGTGCCAGCAGTTACCCCGTAAACAGGATCAATCAGCCCCAGCATTTT
17	TRBV15	TRBJ2-5	.	few	CATSRDPTRTREETQYF	TGTGCCACCAGCAGAGATCCCACTAGAACGAGGGAAGAGACCCAGTACTTC
12	TRBV11-2	TRBJ1-2	TRBD1	.	CASSLGTDGYTF	TGTGCCAGCAGCCTGGGGACAGACGGCTACACCTTC
14	TRBV2	TRBJ1-4	TRBD1	.	CASETGVLGEKLFF	TGTGCCAGCGAGACAGGGGTATTAGGTGAAAAACTGTTTTTT
13	TRBV5-1	TRBJ1-1	.	once	CARAPRTNTEAFF	TGCGCCAGGGCCCCCCGGACTAACACTGAAGCTTTCTTT
15	TRBV7-8	TRBJ1-1	.	.	CASSQRDTLNTEAFF	TGTGCCAGCAGCCAAAGGGACACCTTGAACACTGAAGCTTTCTTT
15	TRBV7-3	TRBJ2-1	TRBD2	.	CASSSGLAARGEQFF	TGTGCCAGCAGCTCGGGACTAGCGGCTAGGGGTGAGCAGTTCTTC
15	TRBV29-1	TRBJ2-7	TRBD1	.	CSVEGEGTVDYEQYF	TGCAGCGTTGAAGGAGAGGGGACAGTGGACTACGAGCAGTACTTC
12	TRBV5-1	TRBJ1-1	.	.	CASSWDNTEAFF	TGCGCCAGCAGCTGGGACAATACGGAAGCTTTCTTT
11	TRBV12-5	TRBJ1-1	.	.	CASGSYTEAFF	TGTGCTAGTGGTTCATACACTGAAGCTTTCTTT
14	TRBV7-7	TRBJ2-2	.	.	CASSLDRDTGELFF	TGTGCTAGCAGCTTAGACCGGGACACCGGGGAGCTGTTTTTT
13	TRBV6-5	TRBJ2-7	TRBD1	.	CASSVDRGYEQYF	TGTGCCAGCAGTGTGGACAGGGGGTACGAGCAGTACTTC
13	TRBV27	TRBJ2-1	.	.	CASSQGRYNEQFF	TGTGCCAGCAGTCAGGGCCGCTACAATGAGCAGTTCTTC
13	TRBV29-1	TRBJ2-1	.	.	CSVSRGSSNEQFF	TGCAGCGTTTCCCGGGGGTCGAGTAATGAGCAGTTCTTC
13	TRBV29-1	TRBJ1-2	.	.	CSVGGQGFGGYTF	TGCAGCGTTGGGGGGCAGGGTTTCGGTGGCTACACCTTC
15	TRBV7-9	TRBJ2-1	TRBD1	.	CASSFGDRIYNEQFF	TGTGCCAGCAGCTTTGGGGACAGAATTTACAATGAGCAGTTCTTC